This record covers a single T cell receptor beta chain. Its antigen is undetermined. At least 3 on the Clinical Activity Score was recorded for ophthalmopathy patients, who also had NOSPECS grade at least 4 and duration under 3 months. This sample is drawn from a study of T cells in Graves' hyperthyroidism and ophthalmopathy. Study in general: Peripheral blood was collected at initial diagnosis, before any treatment. Study-wide results and caveats: Expanded thyroid clonotypes (above 0.001) were mostly also found in blood. Ophthalmopathy could be told apart from stable hyperthyroidism with a 13 V-J model.

The CDR3 is 14 residues long. Germline V CDR1 and CDR2: SQVTM, ANQGSEA. The V gene end was trimmed by 6 bases and the J gene end by 3 bases; junction bases not matched to a gene: 6. The CDR3 regions of TCR beta were amplified from RNA transcripts. With the HTBI primer set, the TCR CDR3 went through a first round of RT-PCR. One entry per CDR3 protein, called by TCRdb with MiXCR from the multiplex PCR reads. The sample comprises roughly 500,000 distinct CDR3 sequences, 16% of which are singletons, and around 32% rests with the top ten. Material: blood. This chain joins TRBV29-1 and TRBJ2-7; 12 bases map to TRBD1. The source of this sequence is a woman between 25 and 40 years old with Graves' ophthalmopathy. The CDR3, as DNA: TGCAGCGTCGCAGGGACAGGGGGCCTCTACGAGCAGTACTTC. Translation gives CSVAGTGGLYEQYF.